This T cell receptor beta chain originates from a study of healthy donors' naive CD4 and CD8 T cells (dated by TCRdb to the mid-2010s). General notes on the study: The donors were selected to cover three age groups of six people each (20-25, 40-50 and 60-70 years), had a mean age of about 44, and were half female. The TCR alpha libraries followed the same workflow as the beta chain, except for a newly designed primer set that covered all functional IMGT alpha gene variants. Rearranged TCR alpha and beta chains from naive CD4+ and CD8+ T cells were sequenced in the study to test how TCR variation relates to lineage commitment. Peripheral blood mononuclear cells were obtained from approximately 19 unrelated, healthy individuals. The donors were HLA-typed by sequencing at HLA-A, -B, -C, -DRB1, -DQB1 and -DPB1, using the SBTexcellerator protocol, an ABI3130xl analyzer and SBTengine software.

The reads were generated on a 454 GS FLX Titanium. A previously published linear amplification protocol was used to build the TCR libraries, starting from roughly 500 ng of total RNA. Sequencing was performed on the Roche/454 Genome Sequencer with Titanium chemistry. Per the source publication's procedure: From roughly 5 of the healthy donors, a total of fewer than 80,000 rearranged TCR alpha transcripts were sequenced. Duplicate transcripts were dropped, and unique TCR clonotypes were identified by the CDR3 junction according to IMGT nomenclature. Using logistic regression in R 2.13.0, the researchers modeled CD4 versus CD8 status as a function of V and J genes, with an adjustment for donor effects and a Bonferroni correction for multiple testing. TCRdb ran its own pipeline on the public reads, namely fastp trimming at Q25 and MiXCR clone calling, and kept in-frame beta chains. One record per CDR3 amino acid sequence lists the most common genes and DNA. None of the V and J calls come from the authors' own analysis; TCRdb made them. In this sample the table shows approximately 180,000 distinct CDR3 sequences, around three quarters of which occur a single time. The top ten clonotypes cover about 2.1% of the sample.

V is reduced by 0 bases and J by 8 bases, leaving a spacing of 11 bases between them. CDR1 and CDR2 are drawn from the germline V gene: KGHSH, LQKENI. CDR3 length: 14 amino acids, cysteine to phenylalanine. Kept here is only the CDR3 DNA, which spans 42 bases and is read in frame from base 1. General conclusions and limits of the study: In both chains, CD4+ lineage was linked to a positively charged CDR3, whereas CD8+ lineage was linked to a negatively charged CDR3. V genes, J genes and CDR3 charge together appeared to explain approximately 12% of CD4/CD8 propensity variance, in a largely additive manner. Alpha and beta chains were sequenced in bulk and could not be paired, so combined chain effects were not evaluated. The study did not directly address possible repertoire bias arising from homeostatic proliferation of naive T cells. Most V and J gene segments were reportedly biased between naive CD4+ and CD8+ cells, consistently across donors and independent of HLA genotype.

About this clonotype itself: The antigen this receptor binds is unknown. No quality values exist for individual bases; no much larger clone is one base distant.

Cells with a CD4+CD8-CD45RO-CD45RA+ profile were isolated by FACS and defined as naive CD4+ T cells, and those with a CD8+CD4-CD45RA+CD27bright profile were defined as naive CD8+ T cells. Antibodies against CD4 (RPA-T4), CD8 (SK1), CD27 (O323), CD45RA (HI100) and CD45RO (UCHL1) were used for sorting. In this chain, TRBV18 is recombined with TRBJ2-1, with TRBD2 tentatively as D gene (6 bases match). The material sequenced was naive CD4+ and CD8+ T cells sorted from blood, pooled from several donors. This sample's cell subset or site label indicates: FACS-sorted naive CD4+ (CD45RO-CD45RA+) and naive CD8+ (CD45RA+CD27bright) T cells. The source is a pool of human donors in good health; the sample pools cells from several healthy donors. The nucleotide sequence is TGTGCCAGCTCACCACCGAATGGCGGGGATGAGCAGTTCTTC. Translated, this gives CASSPPNGGDEQFF.